These T cell receptor beta chains were read from a single sample in a study of cytomegalovirus exposure and HLA in healthy donors. Profiling relied on immunoSEQ multiplex PCR, and the TCRdb table lists in-frame clones only, not all of them. Here the sample spans under 250,000 clones, around 80% being singletons. Sequencing was performed on PBMCs. All receptors come from a male donor in good health and CMV-seronegative. Each CDR3 is given with its conserved first and last residue. Each record gives: J gene, D gene, V gene, clone size, CDR3 protein, CDR3 DNA. The D gene is left open where the match is weak. Expanded clones are given a class, and other clones once, few, many or no size at all.

TRBJ2-7 TRBD2 TRBV5-4 - CASRMGGVAYEQYF TGTGCCAGCAGAATGGGAGGGGTTGCCTACGAGCAGTACTTC
TRBJ2-4 - TRBV6-5 - CASSYGGGEAKNIQYF TGTGCCAGCAGTTACGGGGGGGGCGAAGCCAAAAACATTCAGTACTTC
TRBJ2-2 - TRBV28 - CASSLSALNTGELFF TGTGCCAGCAGTTTATCAGCGCTGAACACCGGGGAGCTGTTTTTT
TRBJ1-5 TRBD1 TRBV6-1 - CASRGQGAGQPQHF TGTGCCAGCCGCGGACAGGGGGCTGGTCAGCCCCAGCATTTT
TRBJ1-5 - TRBV30 - CAWRAQGRNQPQHF TGTGCCTGGAGGGCCCAGGGCAGGAATCAGCCCCAGCATTTT
TRBJ1-1 TRBD1 TRBV5-1 - CASSSDRGKATEAFF TGCGCCAGCAGCTCTGACAGGGGGAAGGCCACTGAAGCTTTCTTT
TRBJ2-7 - TRBV5-1 - CASSNSQVLYF TGCGCCAGCAGCAACTCTCAGGTGTTGTACTTC
TRBJ1-1 TRBD1 TRBV29-1 - CSVPQGALNTEAFF TGCAGCGTTCCCCAGGGGGCCCTGAACACTGAAGCTTTCTTT
TRBJ1-1 - TRBV28 - CASRTGPRATEAFF TGTGCCAGCAGAACAGGTCCCAGGGCCACTGAAGCTTTCTTT
TRBJ2-7 TRBD2 TRBV4-1 - CASSPGLAAYEQYF TGCGCCAGCAGCCCCGGACTAGCCGCTTACGAGCAGTACTTC
TRBJ2-7 TRBD2 TRBV6-5 - CASRPAGFAYEQYF TGTGCCAGCAGACCAGCGGGGTTTGCCTACGAGCAGTACTTC
TRBJ2-7 TRBD1 TRBV7-9 - CSSSLVTGTGEQYF TGTTCCAGCAGCTTAGTGACAGGGACGGGCGAGCAGTACTTC
TRBJ2-7 TRBD1 TRBV28 - CASSYGQGAYEQYF TGTGCCAGCAGTTATGGACAGGGGGCGTACGAGCAGTACTTC
TRBJ2-7 TRBD2 TRBV7-2 - CASSLAGTGGPTEQYF TGTGCCAGCAGCTTAGCGGGGACGGGAGGGCCAACCGAGCAGTACTTC
TRBJ2-2 TRBD2 TRBV25-1 - CASSTGLAGESTGELFF TGTGCCAGCAGTACCGGACTAGCGGGAGAAAGCACCGGGGAGCTGTTTTTT
TRBJ2-3 - TRBV9 once CASSVSRADTQYF TGTGCCAGCAGCGTTTCCAGGGCAGATACGCAGTATTTT
TRBJ2-5 TRBD1 TRBV18 once CASSPPTGGRRETQYF TGTGCCAGCTCACCACCGACAGGGGGGCGTAGAGAGACCCAGTACTTC
TRBJ2-2 - TRBV10-1 once CASSELGGTGELFF TGCGCCAGCAGTGAGTTAGGAGGTACCGGGGAGCTGTTTTTT
TRBJ1-5 - TRBV9 - CASSVEAGGNQPQHF TGTGCCAGCAGCGTAGAGGCGGGGGGCAATCAGCCCCAGCATTTT
TRBJ2-7 - TRBV5-1 - CASKVGGAYEQYF TGCGCCAGCAAAGTTGGCGGGGCGTACGAGCAGTACTTC
TRBJ2-7 TRBD2 TRBV5-1 - CASSLGTSGFYEQYF TGCGCCAGCAGCTTGGGGACTAGCGGTTTCTACGAGCAGTACTTC
TRBJ2-1 - TRBV19 - CASSLVGGGLSSYNEQFF TGTGCCAGTAGCCTAGTGGGCGGCGGACTTAGCTCCTACAATGAGCAGTTCTTC
TRBJ2-3 TRBD2 TRBV9 - CARSVAGGTDTQYF TGTGCCAGATCAGTAGCGGGAGGCACAGATACGCAGTATTTT
TRBJ2-7 - TRBV11-2 - CASSLGFVLGGDKYEQYF TGTGCCAGCAGCTTAGGTTTTGTTTTAGGGGGGGACAAGTACGAGCAGTACTTC
TRBJ2-2 TRBD1 TRBV19 - CASSLRTGPSHGELFF TGTGCCAGTAGTTTACGGACAGGGCCCTCTCACGGGGAGCTGTTTTTT
TRBJ2-7 TRBD1 TRBV2 - CAIPGQGYEQYF TGTGCCATTCCGGGACAGGGCTACGAGCAGTACTTC
TRBJ2-1 TRBD2 TRBV5-1 few CASSFGGGGGRPNNEQFF TGCGCCAGCAGCTTTGGTGGGGGGGGCGGGAGGCCGAACAATGAGCAGTTCTTC
TRBJ2-7 - TRBV29-1 - CSGGKGLSYEQYF TGCAGCGGGGGAAAGGGGCTCTCCTACGAGCAGTACTTC
TRBJ2-3 TRBD1 TRBV7-2 - CASSSPGTGGNTQYF TGTGCCAGCAGCTCGCCCGGGACAGGGGGAAATACGCAGTATTTT
TRBJ1-5 - TRBV7-8 - CASSFRDTGLAQHF TGTGCCAGCAGCTTCCGGGACACGGGGCTGGCCCAGCATTTT
TRBJ2-1 - TRBV18 - CASSSARLDHNEQFF TGTGCCAGCTCATCCGCCAGGCTCGATCACAATGAGCAGTTCTTC
TRBJ2-3 TRBD2 TRBV2 - CASTPSGSTDTQYF TGTGCCAGCACTCCTAGCGGTAGCACAGATACGCAGTATTTT
TRBJ1-2 - TRBV5-5 - CASSLAQVNYGYTF TGTGCCAGCAGCTTGGCACAGGTTAACTATGGCTACACCTTC